A single sample is the source of the 13 T cell receptor beta chains below, sequenced in a study of T cell responses to AZD1222 COVID-19 vaccine. The repertoire was sequenced with immunoSEQ multiplex PCR; TCRdb's copy has only in-frame clones and lacks some. This sample yields around 120,000 clones, of which about 89% are seen a single time; roughly 7% belongs to the top ten. The source was peripheral blood, collected 28 days after the second AZD1222 dose. The source of these receptors is an adult who received the AZD1222 COVID-19 vaccine.

This clone was observed once. The V gene is TRBV12-5, the J gene TRBJ2-7; perhaps TRBD2 as D (5 bases). Trimming removed 0 bases from V and 2 bases from J, with 11 bases in between. The CDR3 totals 15 residues. Germline V gene data show CDR1 as LGHNT and CDR2 as FRNRAP. CDR3 sequence (DNA): TGTGCTAGTGGTTTGGTATTGTCCGGGACCTACGAGCAGTACTTC. Protein sequence: CASGLVLSGTYEQYF.

The gene calls are TRBV9 and TRBJ1-2; 7 bases match TRBD1. Germline CDR1 is SGDLS and CDR2 is YYNGEE. The trim removed 3 bases at V and 4 bases at J, leaving 6 bases unmatched. This CDR3 contains 14 residues. Here the CDR3 reads CASSEGTDLYGYTF. DNA for the CDR3: TGTGCCAGCAGCGAGGGGACAGACCTCTATGGCTACACCTTC.

V usage is TRBV15 and J usage is TRBJ1-5; D call uncertain. The CDR3 is made up of 14 amino acids. V shed 0 bases and J shed 1 base, with 4 bases lying between them. From germline, CDR1 is LNHNV and CDR2 YYDKDF (reference sequence). In DNA, the CDR3 is TGTGCCACCAGCAGAGATACCAGCAATCAGCCCCAGCATTTT. Its translation is CATSRDTSNQPQHF.

This chain uses TRBV3-1 (or the pseudogene TRBV3-2) with TRBJ2-7; 14 bases match TRBD2. With V trimmed by 4 bases and J by 5 bases, 4 bases remained unmatched. Germline CDR1 and CDR2: LGHDT and YNNKEL (reference sequence). The CDR3 contains 15 residues. The CDR3, as DNA: TGTGCCAGCAGCCCGGGACTAGCGGGAGCCCACGAGCAGTACTTC. It encodes CASSPGLAGAHEQYF.

The chain employs TRBV30 and TRBJ2-1; D uncertain. The CDR3 consists of 12 residues. Germline loops: CDR1 GTSNPN, CDR2 SVGIG (reference sequence). Trimming pared 0 bases from V and 9 bases from J, leaving 9 bases between. The CDR3 is CAWSVLGIEQFF. The DNA of the CDR3 is TGTGCCTGGAGTGTTTTGGGGATTGAGCAGTTCTTC.

As DNA, the CDR3 is TGTGCCAGCAGTGGGTTCGACACCGGGGAGCTGTTTTTT. Translated: CASSGFDTGELFF. The chain links TRBV2 to TRBJ2-2, with no clear D. The CDR3 sequence is 13 residues long. V lost 4 bases, J lost 3 bases, and 6 bases lay in between. Looked up from germline, CDR1 is SNHLY and CDR2 is FYNNEI.

This clone was detected once. The J gene is TRBJ1-2, the V gene TRBV5-1; D may be TRBD1 (6 bases). Germline V gives CDR1 SGHRS, CDR2 YFSETQ. CDR3 size: 16 residues. The V end was cut by 0 bases, the J end by 4 bases, with 16 bases between. The CDR3 sequence: CASSLAGGARAYGYTF. The CDR3 DNA follows: TGCGCCAGCAGCTTGGCCGGGGGGGCGCGGGCCTATGGCTACACCTTC. Full variable domain (outside the CDR3, taken from reference TRBV5-1 and TRBJ1-2): KAGVTQTPRYLIKTRGQQVTLSCSPISGHRSVSWYQQTPGQGLQFLFEYFSETQRNKGNFPGRFSGRQFSNSRSEMNVSTLELGDSALYLCASSLAGGARAYGYTFGSGTRLTVV.

The genes are TRBV9 and TRBJ1-2, with a tentative D call TRBD1 (6 bases). The CDR3 is 15 residues long. From germline, CDR1 is SGDLS and CDR2 YYNGEE. Trimming left V 0 bases short and J 3 bases short, with 12 bases between. DNA for the CDR3: TGTGCCAGCAGCGTAGAGGTAGGGGGTTACTATGGCTACACCTTC. Its translation is CASSVEVGGYYGYTF.

The V gene is TRBV18, the J gene TRBJ1-5; D perhaps matches TRBD1 (5 bases). The V and J ends lost 6 bases and 11 bases respectively, with 17 bases between them. The CDR3 has 13 residues. CDR1 is KGHSH, CDR2 LQKENI, per germline. CDR3 region: CASSLPDSRSQHF. As DNA, the CDR3 is TGTGCCAGCTCCCTCCCAGACAGTCGATCCCAGCATTTT.

The chain carries TRBV3-1 (or the pseudogene TRBV3-2) and TRBJ2-1, with 11 nucleotides matching TRBD2. Losses at the gene ends were 9 bases for V and 5 bases for J; bases not matched to a gene: 9. The CDR3 totals 15 residues. Germline CDR1 and CDR2: LGHDT and YNNKEL (reference sequence). CDR3 coding DNA: TGTGCCAGTCTTAGCGGGAGGGGGACCCACAATGAGCAGTTCTTC. Amino acid sequence: CASLSGRGTHNEQFF.

V is TRBV2 and J is TRBJ2-1; D ambiguous. Between the trimmed V and J ends, which lost 2 bases and 8 bases, there was a span of 7 bases. CDR3 length equals 12 residues. Germline V gene data show CDR1 as SNHLY and CDR2 as FYNNEI. The CDR3 loop is CASSEKADEQFF. The CDR3 region has the DNA TGTGCCAGCAGTGAAAAAGCCGATGAGCAGTTCTTC.

J is TRBJ1-2 and V is TRBV7-2; D is perhaps TRBD1 (6 bases). Germline lookup yields CDR1 SGHTA and CDR2 FQGNSA. The CDR3 is 14 amino acids. The V end was cut by 2 bases, the J end by 2 bases, with 9 bases between. The CDR3 DNA reads TGTGCCAGCAGCTTACAGGGGTTGAACTATGGCTACACCTTC. Translated, it gives CASSLQGLNYGYTF.

The chain joins TRBV4-1 to TRBJ1-2, with D maybe TRBD1 (5 bases). Germline CDR1 MGHRA, CDR2 YSYEKL. V was pared by 1 base and J by 5 bases, with 26 bases between. The CDR3 is 19 amino acids. CDR3 sequence: CASSQVGRAALLRGYGYTF. CDR3 bases: TGCGCCAGCAGCCAAGTGGGGCGGGCCGCCCTATTACGAGGGTATGGCTACACCTTC.